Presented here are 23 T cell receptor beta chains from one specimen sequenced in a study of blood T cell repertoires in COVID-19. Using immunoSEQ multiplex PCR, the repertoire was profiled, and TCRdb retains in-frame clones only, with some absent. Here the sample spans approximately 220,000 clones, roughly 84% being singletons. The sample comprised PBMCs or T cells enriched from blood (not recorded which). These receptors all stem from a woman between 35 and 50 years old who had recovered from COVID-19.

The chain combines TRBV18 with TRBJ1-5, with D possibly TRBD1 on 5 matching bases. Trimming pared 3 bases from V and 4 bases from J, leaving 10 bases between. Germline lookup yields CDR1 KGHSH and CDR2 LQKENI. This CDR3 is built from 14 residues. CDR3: CASSPDQGNQPQHF. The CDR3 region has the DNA TGTGCCAGCTCACCGGATCAGGGAAATCAGCCCCAGCATTTT.

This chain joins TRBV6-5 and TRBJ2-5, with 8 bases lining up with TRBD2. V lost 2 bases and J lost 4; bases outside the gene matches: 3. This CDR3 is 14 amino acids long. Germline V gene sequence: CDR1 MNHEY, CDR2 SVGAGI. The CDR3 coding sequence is TGTGCCAGCAGTTACCGGGAGGGAATAGAGACCCAGTACTTC. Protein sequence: CASSYREGIETQYF.

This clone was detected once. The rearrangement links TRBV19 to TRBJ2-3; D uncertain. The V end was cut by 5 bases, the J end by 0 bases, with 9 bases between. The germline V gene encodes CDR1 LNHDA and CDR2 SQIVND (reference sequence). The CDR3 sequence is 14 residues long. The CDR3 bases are TGTGCCAGTAGTTATTCGTCTAGCACAGATACGCAGTATTTT. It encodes CASSYSSSTDTQYF.

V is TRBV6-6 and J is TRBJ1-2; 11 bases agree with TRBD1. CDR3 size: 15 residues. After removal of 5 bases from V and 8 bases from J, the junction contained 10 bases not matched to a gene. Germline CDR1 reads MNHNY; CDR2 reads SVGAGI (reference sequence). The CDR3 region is CASSPWTGGGLGYTF. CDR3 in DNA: TGTGCCAGCAGTCCTTGGACAGGGGGCGGTTTGGGCTACACCTTC.

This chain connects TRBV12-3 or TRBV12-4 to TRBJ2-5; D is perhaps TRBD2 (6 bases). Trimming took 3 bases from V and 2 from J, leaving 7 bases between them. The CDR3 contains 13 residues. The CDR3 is CASSFGGQETQYF. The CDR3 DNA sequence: TGTGCCAGCAGTTTTGGGGGGCAAGAGACCCAGTACTTC.

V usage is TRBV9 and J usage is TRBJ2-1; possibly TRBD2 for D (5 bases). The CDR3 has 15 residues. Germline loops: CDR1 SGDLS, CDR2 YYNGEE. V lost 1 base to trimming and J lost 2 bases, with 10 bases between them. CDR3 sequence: CASSVSAGAYNEQFF. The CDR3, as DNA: TGTGCCAGCAGCGTATCTGCGGGCGCCTACAATGAGCAGTTCTTC.

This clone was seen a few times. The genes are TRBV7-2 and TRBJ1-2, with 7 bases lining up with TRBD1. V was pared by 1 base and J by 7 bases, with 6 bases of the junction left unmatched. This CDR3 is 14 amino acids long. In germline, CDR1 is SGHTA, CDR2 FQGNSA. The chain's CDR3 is CASSLDSTGVGYTF. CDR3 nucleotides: TGTGCCAGCAGCTTAGACTCCACAGGGGTTGGCTACACCTTC.

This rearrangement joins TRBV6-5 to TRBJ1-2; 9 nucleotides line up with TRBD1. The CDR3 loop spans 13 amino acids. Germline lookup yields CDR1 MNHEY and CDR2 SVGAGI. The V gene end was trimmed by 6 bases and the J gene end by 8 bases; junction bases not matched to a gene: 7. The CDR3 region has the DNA TGTGCCAGCAGCCCGGGACAGGGTCGCGGCTACACCTTC. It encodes CASSPGQGRGYTF.

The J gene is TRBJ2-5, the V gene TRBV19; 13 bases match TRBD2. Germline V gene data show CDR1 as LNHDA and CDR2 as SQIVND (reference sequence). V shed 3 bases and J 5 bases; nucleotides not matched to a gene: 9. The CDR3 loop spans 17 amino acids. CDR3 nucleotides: TGTGCCAGTAGTATGTCCGGGACTAGCGGGACGAAGGAGACCCAGTACTTC. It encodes CASSMSGTSGTKETQYF.

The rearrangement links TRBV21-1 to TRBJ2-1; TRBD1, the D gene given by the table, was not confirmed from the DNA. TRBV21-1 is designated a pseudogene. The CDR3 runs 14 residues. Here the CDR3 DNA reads TGTGCCAGCAAGGACAGGGGGCCGAACAATGAGCAGTTCTTC. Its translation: CASKDRGPNNEQFF.

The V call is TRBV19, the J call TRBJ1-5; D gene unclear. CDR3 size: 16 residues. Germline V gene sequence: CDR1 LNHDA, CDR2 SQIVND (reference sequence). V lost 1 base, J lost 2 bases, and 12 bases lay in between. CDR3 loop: CASSIGAGWGNQPQHF. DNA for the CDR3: TGTGCCAGTAGTATAGGGGCGGGATGGGGCAATCAGCCCCAGCATTTT.

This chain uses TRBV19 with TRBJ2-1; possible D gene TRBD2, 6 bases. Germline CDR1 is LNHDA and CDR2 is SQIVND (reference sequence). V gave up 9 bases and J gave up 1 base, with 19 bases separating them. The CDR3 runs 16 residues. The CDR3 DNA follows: TGTGCCAGCACCCCCGGAGGGATTCGTTCCTACAATGAGCAGTTCTTC. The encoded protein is CASTPGGIRSYNEQFF.

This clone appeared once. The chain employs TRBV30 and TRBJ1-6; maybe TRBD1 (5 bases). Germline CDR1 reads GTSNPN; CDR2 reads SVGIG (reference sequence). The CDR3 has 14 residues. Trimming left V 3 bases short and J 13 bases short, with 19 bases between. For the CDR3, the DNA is TGTGCCTGGAGCCTTCCCGCGGGGGTGGCCCCCCTCCACTTT. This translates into CAWSLPAGVAPLHF.

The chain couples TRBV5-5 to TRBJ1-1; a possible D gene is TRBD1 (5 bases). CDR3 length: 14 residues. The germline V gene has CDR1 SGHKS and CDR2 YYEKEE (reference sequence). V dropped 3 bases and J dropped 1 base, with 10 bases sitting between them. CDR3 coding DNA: TGTGCCAGCAGCTACAGGTACGCGAACACTGAAGCTTTCTTT. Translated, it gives CASSYRYANTEAFF.

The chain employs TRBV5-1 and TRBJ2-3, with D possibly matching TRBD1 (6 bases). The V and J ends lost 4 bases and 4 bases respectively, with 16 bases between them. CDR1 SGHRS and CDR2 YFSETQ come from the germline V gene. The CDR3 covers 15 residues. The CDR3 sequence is CASSPILQGADTQYF. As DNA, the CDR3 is TGCGCCAGCAGCCCAATTTTACAGGGAGCAGATACGCAGTATTTT.

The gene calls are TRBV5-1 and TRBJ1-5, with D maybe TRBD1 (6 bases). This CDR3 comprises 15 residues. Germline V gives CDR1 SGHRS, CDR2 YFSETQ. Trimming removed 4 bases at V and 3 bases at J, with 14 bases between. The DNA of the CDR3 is TGCGCCAGCAGCGAGTTGGGGACACCCAATCAGCCCCAGCATTTT. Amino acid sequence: CASSELGTPNQPQHF.

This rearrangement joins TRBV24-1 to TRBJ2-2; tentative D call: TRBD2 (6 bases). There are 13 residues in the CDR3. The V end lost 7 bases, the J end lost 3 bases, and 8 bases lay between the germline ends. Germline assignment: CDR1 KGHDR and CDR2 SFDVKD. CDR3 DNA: TGTGCCACCAGCCGGGGGTACACCGGGGAGCTGTTTTTT. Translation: CATSRGYTGELFF.

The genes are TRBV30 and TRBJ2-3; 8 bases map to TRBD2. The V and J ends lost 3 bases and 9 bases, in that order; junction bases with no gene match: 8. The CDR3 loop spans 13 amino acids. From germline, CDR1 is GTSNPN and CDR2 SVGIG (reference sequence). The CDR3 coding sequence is TGTGCCTGGAGCTCTTCTAGCGGGTGGACGCAGTATTTT. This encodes CAWSSSSGWTQYF.

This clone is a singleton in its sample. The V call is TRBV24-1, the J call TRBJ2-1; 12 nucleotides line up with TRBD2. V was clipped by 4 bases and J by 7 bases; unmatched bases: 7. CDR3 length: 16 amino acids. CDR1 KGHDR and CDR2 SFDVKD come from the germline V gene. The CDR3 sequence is CATSDRTSGIRNEQFF. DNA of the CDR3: TGTGCCACCAGTGACCGGACTAGCGGGATTAGGAATGAGCAGTTCTTC.

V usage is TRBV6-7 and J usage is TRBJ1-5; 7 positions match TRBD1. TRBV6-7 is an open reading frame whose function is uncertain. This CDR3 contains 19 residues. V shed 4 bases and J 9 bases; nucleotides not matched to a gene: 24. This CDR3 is CASSFRNKQETGESGPQHF. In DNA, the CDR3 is TGTGCCAGCAGTTTTCGAAACAAGCAAGAAACAGGGGAAAGCGGGCCCCAGCATTTT.

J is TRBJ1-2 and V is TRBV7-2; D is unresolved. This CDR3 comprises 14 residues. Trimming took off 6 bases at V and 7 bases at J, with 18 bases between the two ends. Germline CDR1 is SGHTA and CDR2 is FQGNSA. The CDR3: CASRSAFGEVGYTF. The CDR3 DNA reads TGTGCCAGCAGATCAGCGTTCGGGGAAGTTGGCTACACCTTC.

In DNA, the CDR3 is TGTGCCAGCTCATACGGATTTGGAGAGCTCGACGAGCAGTTCTTC. Translation gives CASSYGFGELDEQFF. The genes are TRBV18 and TRBJ2-1, with D hard to call. The germline CDR1 and CDR2 sequences are KGHSH and LQKENI. The germline V and J ends were trimmed by 5 bases and 10 bases, with 21 bases remaining between them. CDR3 length: 15 residues. Full variable domain (outside the CDR3, taken from reference TRBV18 and TRBJ2-1): NAGVMQNPRHLVRRRGQEARLRCSPMKGHSHVYWYRQLPEEGLKFMVYLQKENIIDESGMPKERFSAEFPKEGPSILRIQQVVRGDSAAYFCASSYGFGELDEQFFGPGTRLTVL.

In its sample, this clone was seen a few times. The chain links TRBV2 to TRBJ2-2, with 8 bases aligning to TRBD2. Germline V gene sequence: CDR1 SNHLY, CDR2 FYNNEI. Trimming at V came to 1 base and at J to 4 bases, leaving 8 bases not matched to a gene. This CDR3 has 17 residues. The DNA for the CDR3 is TGTGCCAGCAGTGAAGAAGGCGGGAGGATCGGCACCGGGGAGCTGTTTTTT. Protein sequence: CASSEEGGRIGTGELFF.